This T cell receptor beta chain emerged from a study of T cells in Graves' hyperthyroidism and ophthalmopathy. Amplified TCR beta CDR3 regions derived from RNA transcripts. Using the HTBI primer set, a first-round RT-PCR was run on the TCR CDR3. One entry per CDR3 protein, called by TCRdb with MiXCR from the multiplex PCR reads. The table has roughly 740,000 distinct CDR3 sequences, roughly 15% seen once. In germline, CDR1 is LGHNA, CDR2 YNFKEQ. V lost 0 bases and J 16 bases, leaving 13 bases between the germline ends. This CDR3 spans 13 amino acids. The TCR was taken from a man aged 18 to 30 with Graves' hyperthyroidism. The sample consisted of blood. V is TRBV4-2 and J is TRBJ1-6; possibly TRBD1 for D (5 bases). The CDR3 nucleotides are TGTGCCAGCAGCCAAGATGGGGGGGGATATCTCCACTTT. Amino acids: CASSQDGGGYLHF.